The rows below give T cell receptor beta chains drawn from one sample of a study of blood T cells in healthy people across ages. TCRdb analysed the 5' RACE reads with MiXCR anew, one entry per CDR3 protein. The data hold more than 1.4 million distinct CDR3 sequences, with roughly 40% observed a single time. Sequenced material: blood. The receptor source for this set is a young woman in good health. The CDR3 runs from the conserved cysteine through the conserved F or W. D genes are given only for firm matches. Clone size is stated in some rows and not others, as once, few, many or a class when expanded.

d_gene | j_gene | abundance | v_gene | CDR3nt | CDR3aa
NA | TRBJ1-6 | NA | TRBV6-1 | TGTGCCAGCAGACAAGGGAGTTCCACCCTCCACTTT | CASRQGSSTLHF
NA | TRBJ1-2 | once | TRBV6-5 | TGTGCCAGCAGACGCCTGGAACAGAACTATGGCTACACCTTC | CASRRLEQNYGYTF
NA | TRBJ2-7 | few | TRBV20-1 | TGCAGTGCTGTCCCCCTCGGGACACCCTCCTACGAGCAGTACTTC | CSAVPLGTPSYEQYF
TRBD1 | TRBJ2-7 | NA | TRBV9 | TGTGCCAGCAGCGCACAAGGACAGGGAAGAGGTGAGCAGTACTTC | CASSAQGQGRGEQYF
TRBD2 | TRBJ2-5 | NA | TRBV12-3/TRBV12-4 | TGTGCCAGCAGTTTTAGCGGGAAAGCGGGAGAGCCGCAGTACTTC | CASSFSGKAGEPQYF
TRBD2 | TRBJ2-1 | many | TRBV5-1 | TGCGCCAGCAGCTCCCAGCGGGAGGGTTTATACAATGAGCAGTTCTTC | CASSSQREGLYNEQFF
NA | TRBJ2-1 | NA | TRBV9 | TGTGCCAGCAGCGTATTGCCCATCGGGACGCCCATAAAGAACTACAATGAGCAGTTCTTC | CASSVLPIGTPIKNYNEQFF
NA | TRBJ1-6 | NA | TRBV7-2 | TGTGCCAGCAGCCTAGGACTGCGGAAGTCACCCCTCCACTTT | CASSLGLRKSPLHF
NA | TRBJ2-3 | few | TRBV20-1 | TGCAGTGCTACGACAGAGACCCCAGATACGCAGTATTTT | CSATTETPDTQYF
NA | TRBJ1-1 | NA | TRBV29-1 | TGCAGCGCCCAAAAGACGGTTCTGAACACTGAAGCTTTCTTT | CSAQKTVLNTEAFF
NA | TRBJ2-5 | NA | TRBV7-6 | TGTGCCAGCAGCTGGGGGGAGGGGGAAGAGACCCAGTACTTC | CASSWGEGEETQYF
NA | TRBJ1-2 | few | TRBV6-1 | TGTGCCAGCAGTCAAAACCACGACAGACTTTATGGCTACACCTTC | CASSQNHDRLYGYTF
NA | TRBJ2-7 | NA | TRBV2 | TGTGCCAGCCGGCTCATGGCGGATAGCATCTACGAGCAGTACTTC | CASRLMADSIYEQYF
NA | TRBJ2-5 | NA | TRBV24-1 | TGTGCCACCAGTGATTTGGTACAGGGACGGCAAGAGACCCAGTACTTC | CATSDLVQGRQETQYF
TRBD2 | TRBJ2-3 | NA | TRBV20-1 | TGCAGTGCTAGAGATGCGGGGGGATTATGGACAGATACGCAGTATTTT | CSARDAGGLWTDTQYF
TRBD2 | TRBJ2-1 | NA | TRBV12-3/TRBV12-4 | TGTGCCAGCAGTTTTGTAGCGGGAGGACCCCTGGGCAATGAGCAGTTCTTC | CASSFVAGGPLGNEQFF
TRBD2 | TRBJ2-2 | NA | TRBV20-1 | TGCAGTGCTAGGGACCAGCGGGGGGTGACCGGGGAGCTGTTTTTT | CSARDQRGVTGELFF
NA | TRBJ2-3 | NA | TRBV3-1 | TGTGCCAGCAGCCCACCCGGGACTCGGGCCCCTGATACGCAGTATTTT | CASSPPGTRAPDTQYF
NA | TRBJ1-3 | NA | TRBV10-3 | TGTGCCATCAGTGAGTCCGCAGGGGCGTCTGGAAACACCATATATTTT | CAISESAGASGNTIYF
TRBD1 | TRBJ1-4 | NA | TRBV7-2 | TGTGCCAGCAGTCCTGCCGAGGACAGGGGGCAGCTGTTTTTT | CASSPAEDRGQLFF
TRBD1 | TRBJ1-1 | NA | TRBV7-9 | TGTGCCAGCAGCTTGGCAGGGGGCTGGGACACTGAAGCTTTCTTT | CASSLAGGWDTEAFF
NA | TRBJ2-7 | NA | TRBV3-1 | TGTGCCAGTAGCGAGATCCGGGACGCAAGTGAGCAGTACTTC | CASSEIRDASEQYF
TRBD2 | TRBJ2-3 | few | TRBV29-1 | TGCAGCGTTGCCGGATTGCGACTAGCCCTCACAGATACGCAGTATTTT | CSVAGLRLALTDTQYF
NA | TRBJ1-1 | NA | TRBV3-1 | TGTGCCAGCAGCCACCAAGACAGGGAAGCTTTCTTT | CASSHQDREAFF
TRBD2 | TRBJ2-5 | few | TRBV2 | TGTGCCAGCAGTGTTACGCGGGGGGCCAAAGAGACCCAGTACTTC | CASSVTRGAKETQYF
NA | TRBJ2-4 | few | TRBV27 | TGTGCCAGCAGGATTATTGGGGGGGCGGCCAAAAACATTCAGTACTTC | CASRIIGGAAKNIQYF
NA | TRBJ1-2 | once | TRBV20-1 | TGCAGTGCTAGAGACTGGCCTGCCGGGGGCAAAGGAGGCTACACCTTC | CSARDWPAGGKGGYTF
NA | TRBJ2-1 | few | TRBV3-1 | TGTGCCAGCAGCCAAGTTGGAGGGGCGCCAGGGAATGAGCAGTTCTTC | CASSQVGGAPGNEQFF
NA | TRBJ2-1 | few | TRBV12-3/TRBV12-4 | TGTGCCAGCCCTCGTGGAGGTGAGCAGTTCTTC | CASPRGGEQFF
TRBD1 | TRBJ1-2 | NA | TRBV6-5 | TGTGCCAGCAGTACGAAGACAGGGACGAGGGGCTACACCTTC | CASSTKTGTRGYTF
TRBD1 | TRBJ2-2 | few | TRBV7-9 | TGTGCCAGCAGCCCCGGGACAGGGGCCACCGGGGAGCTGTTTTTT | CASSPGTGATGELFF
NA | TRBJ2-4 | NA | TRBV20-1 | TGCAGTGCTCAGAGGGGGGGCAAAAACATTCAGTACTTC | CSAQRGGKNIQYF
TRBD2 | TRBJ2-5 | NA | TRBV20-1 | TGCAGTGCTGGGATTAATAGCGGGTCGCAAGAGACCCAGTACTTC | CSAGINSGSQETQYF
NA | TRBJ2-7 | NA | TRBV20-1 | TGCAGCAGGGAATCCTACAATGAGCAGTACTTC | CSRESYNEQYF
NA | TRBJ2-3 | NA | TRBV27 | TGTGCCAGCAGACCAGGGACCGCTACCCGGGGTACGCAGTATTTT | CASRPGTATRGTQYF
NA | TRBJ2-1 | NA | TRBV7-2 | TGTGCCAGCAGCTTCCAGACAGGTTCCAACAATGAGCAGTTCTTC | CASSFQTGSNNEQFF
NA | TRBJ2-4 | once | TRBV12-3/TRBV12-4 | TGTGCCAGCAGTTTAGTAAGGGACAAAAACATTCAGTACTTC | CASSLVRDKNIQYF
TRBD2 | TRBJ2-1 | few | TRBV5-1 | TGCGCCAGCAGCTGGGGACTAGCGGGAAACTTGGTCTCCAATGAGCAGTTCTTC | CASSWGLAGNLVSNEQFF
NA | TRBJ2-5 | NA | TRBV10-3 | TGTGCCATCAGTGAAACGGACAGCCAAGAGACCCTGTACTTC | CAISETDSQETLYF
NA | TRBJ1-1 | NA | TRBV27 | TGTGCCAGCAGTTTAATATGGGAGAACACTGAAGCTTTCTTT | CASSLIWENTEAFF
NA | TRBJ2-3 | NA | TRBV29-1 | TGCAGCAGTTGGGGGGCGGAAGTTTTTGCAGATACGCAGTATTTT | CSSWGAEVFADTQYF
NA | TRBJ2-4 | NA | TRBV20-1 | TGCAGTGCTCACAGGGGAGGTTCGATGGGGAACATTCAGTACTTC | CSAHRGGSMGNIQYF
NA | TRBJ2-5 | few | TRBV10-3 | TGTGCCATCAGTCTCGGGACGATTCAAGAGACCCAGTACTTC | CAISLGTIQETQYF
TRBD1 | TRBJ2-7 | few | TRBV20-1 | TGCAGTGCTCGGGACAGCCACGAGCAGTACTTC | CSARDSHEQYF
TRBD2 | TRBJ2-3 | few | TRBV6-2/TRBV6-3 | TGTGCCAGCGCAACGGGACTAGCCTCGGGCACAGATACGCAGTATTTT | CASATGLASGTDTQYF
NA | TRBJ1-2 | many | TRBV25-1 | TGTGCCAGCAGTGAAGGGGGCGGGAATGGCTACACCTTC | CASSEGGGNGYTF
NA | TRBJ2-5 | NA | TRBV20-1 | TGCAGTTCTAGTCGTCCCGGTAGCGAGACCCAGTACTTC | CSSSRPGSETQYF
NA | TRBJ1-5 | NA | TRBV9 | TGTGCCAGCAGCGTAGGAGGGGACACCGGGTCCCAGCATTTT | CASSVGGDTGSQHF
NA | TRBJ1-1 | few | TRBV3-1 | TGTGCCAGCAGCCAAGACCCCCGACGAATGAACACTGAAGCTTTCTTT | CASSQDPRRMNTEAFF
TRBD2 | TRBJ2-1 | NA | TRBV12-3/TRBV12-4 | TGTGCCAGCAGTTTTCTGAGACGGACTAGCGGGGGGGCGGGGGAGCAGTTCTTC | CASSFLRRTSGGAGEQFF
TRBD1 | TRBJ1-1 | few | TRBV2 | TGTGCCAGCAGTGAAGCGGGGGGCAGGGGGATGAACACTGAAGCTTTCTTT | CASSEAGGRGMNTEAFF
TRBD2 | TRBJ2-1 | NA | TRBV11-3 | TGTGCCAGCAGCCCCCGACGTGGGACTAGCGGGGGGGCATCCTACAATGAGCAGTTCTTC | CASSPRRGTSGGASYNEQFF
TRBD1 | TRBJ2-1 | once | TRBV3-1 | TGTGCCAGCAGCCAAGATGGGACAGGGGGCATGTACAATGAGCAGTTCTTC | CASSQDGTGGMYNEQFF
NA | TRBJ1-4 | NA | TRBV20-1 | TGCAGTGCTAGAGTGGGACCGGGTGAAAAACTGTTTTTT | CSARVGPGEKLFF
NA | TRBJ2-5 | few | TRBV28 | TGTGCCAGCAGTTCCTCCCCCTTCGGCGAGACCCAGTACTTC | CASSSSPFGETQYF
NA | TRBJ1-4 | NA | TRBV29-1 | TGCAGCGTTGGTCGCGACAGACCAGCTTCCACAAATGAAAAACTGTTTTTT | CSVGRDRPASTNEKLFF
NA | TRBJ1-5 | once | TRBV24-1 | TGTGCCACCAGTGCCAATCAGCCCCAGCATTTT | CATSANQPQHF
TRBD2 | TRBJ2-2 | NA | TRBV5-1 | TGCGCCAGCAGCAACCCGGGACTAGCGGGAGGGGGCAACACCGGGGAGCTGTTTTTT | CASSNPGLAGGGNTGELFF
NA | TRBJ1-1 | few | TRBV4-1 | TGCGCCAGCGCCTGGAGGGGAGGGAACACTGAAGCTTTCTTT | CASAWRGGNTEAFF
NA | TRBJ2-3 | NA | TRBV7-9 | TGTGCCAGCAGCCGCCGGGGCGAGGACACAGATACGCAGTATTTT | CASSRRGEDTDTQYF